The 2 T cell receptor beta chains listed next were all sequenced from one sample in a study of T cell repertoires in cytomegalovirus infection. For these receptors, no antigen is known. In TCRdb, the reads were re-called with MiXCR into one record per CDR3 protein. Of approximately 730,000 distinct CDR3 sequences listed, 25% to 30% were seen once; the top ten hold roughly 13%. This specimen was cultured CD8+ T cells from PBMCs, taken from culture after CMV antigen stimulation. The origin of the receptors is a human donor in good health (CMV status not recorded). Some clones in this sample may be carry-over from other donors' samples.

The table lists this clonotype with many counts. This chain links TRBV7-8 with TRBJ1-5; tentative D call: TRBD1 (5 bases). This CDR3 has 16 amino acids. The V end was cut by 5 bases, the J end by 0 bases, with 14 bases between. The germline gives CDR1 SGHVS, CDR2 FQNEAQ. The CDR3 DNA reads as TGTGCCAGCAGCACCGGGCGGGGGATTAGCAATCAGCCCCAGCATTTT. Residues: CASSTGRGISNQPQHF.

For the CDR3, the DNA is TGTGCCAGCAGCTCCCCCCGCGGGCGGAATTCACCCCTCCACTTT. Its translation is CASSSPRGRNSPLHF. The chain employs TRBV5-5 and TRBJ1-6, with D hard to call. The CDR3 totals 15 residues. V dropped 3 bases and J dropped 7 bases, with 14 bases sitting between them. Germline assignment: CDR1 SGHKS and CDR2 YYEKEE (reference sequence).